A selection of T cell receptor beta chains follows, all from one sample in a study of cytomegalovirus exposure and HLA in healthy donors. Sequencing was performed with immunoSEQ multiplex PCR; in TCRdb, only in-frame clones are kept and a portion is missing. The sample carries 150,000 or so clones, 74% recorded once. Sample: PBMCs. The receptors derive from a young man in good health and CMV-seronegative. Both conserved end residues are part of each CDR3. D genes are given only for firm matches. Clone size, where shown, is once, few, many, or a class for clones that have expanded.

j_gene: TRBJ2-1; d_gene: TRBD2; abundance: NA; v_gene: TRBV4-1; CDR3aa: CASSQEAAGGPENEQFF; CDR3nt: TGCGCCAGCAGCCAAGAAGCAGCGGGGGGGCCGGAAAATGAGCAGTTCTTC
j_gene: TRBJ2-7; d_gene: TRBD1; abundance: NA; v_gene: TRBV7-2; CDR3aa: CASSPGTEEQYF; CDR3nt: TGTGCCAGCAGCCCGGGGACAGAAGAGCAGTACTTC
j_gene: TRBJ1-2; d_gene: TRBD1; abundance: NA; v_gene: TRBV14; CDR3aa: CASSQAGGGGYTF; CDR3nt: TGTGCCAGCAGCCAAGCAGGGGGCGGTGGCTACACCTTC
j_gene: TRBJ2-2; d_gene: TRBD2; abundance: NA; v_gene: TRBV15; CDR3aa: CATSRRGLAGPGELFF; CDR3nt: TGTGCCACCAGCAGGCGGGGACTAGCGGGGCCCGGGGAGCTGTTTTTT
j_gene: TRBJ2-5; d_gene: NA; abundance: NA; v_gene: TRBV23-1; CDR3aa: CASSQSSGQMPQETQYF; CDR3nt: TGCGCCAGCAGTCAATCCTCAGGACAAATGCCCCAAGAGACCCAGTACTTC
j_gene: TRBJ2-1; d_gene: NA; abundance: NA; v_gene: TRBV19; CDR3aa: CASSDPGAGDEQFF; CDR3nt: TGTGCCAGTAGCGATCCGGGCGCCGGGGATGAGCAGTTCTTC
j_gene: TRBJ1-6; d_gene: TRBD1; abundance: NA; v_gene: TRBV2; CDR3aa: CASSVTLTGSSYNSPLHF; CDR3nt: TGTGCCAGCAGTGTCACGCTGACAGGGAGCTCCTATAATTCACCCCTCCACTTT
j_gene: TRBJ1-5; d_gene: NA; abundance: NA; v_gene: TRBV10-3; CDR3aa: CAISASGREGTQHF; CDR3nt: TGTGCCATCAGTGCATCAGGACGGGAAGGTACCCAGCATTTT
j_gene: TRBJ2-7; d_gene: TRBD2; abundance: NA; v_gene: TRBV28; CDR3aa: CASSSLGPGGAAEQYF; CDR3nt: TGTGCCAGCAGTTCGTTGGGACCCGGGGGGGCCGCCGAGCAGTACTTC
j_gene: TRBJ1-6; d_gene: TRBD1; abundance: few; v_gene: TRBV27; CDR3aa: CASRGQTNSPLHF; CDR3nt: TGTGCCAGCAGGGGACAGACTAATTCACCCCTCCACTTT
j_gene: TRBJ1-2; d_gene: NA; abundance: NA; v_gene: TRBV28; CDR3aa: CASSFSGQLVYGYTF; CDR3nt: TGTGCCAGCAGTTTTTCAGGACAGTTAGTCTATGGCTACACCTTC
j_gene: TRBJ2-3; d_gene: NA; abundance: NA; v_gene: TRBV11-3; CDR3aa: CASSFSGPKDTQYF; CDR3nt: TGTGCCAGCAGCTTTAGCGGCCCGAAGGATACGCAGTATTTT
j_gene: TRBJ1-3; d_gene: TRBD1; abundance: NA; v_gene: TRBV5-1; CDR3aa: CASSETGISSGNTIYF; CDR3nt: TGCGCCAGCAGCGAGACAGGGATCTCCTCTGGAAACACCATATATTTT
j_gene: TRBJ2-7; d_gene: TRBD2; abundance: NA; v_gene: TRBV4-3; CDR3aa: CASSQGRGMGGEQYF; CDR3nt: TGCGCCAGCAGCCAAGGCCGGGGAATGGGGGGGGAGCAGTACTTC
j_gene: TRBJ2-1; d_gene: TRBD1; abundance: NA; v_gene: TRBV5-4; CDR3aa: CASSWGTGSSYNEQFF; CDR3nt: TGTGCCAGCAGCTGGGGGACAGGGAGCTCCTACAATGAGCAGTTCTTC
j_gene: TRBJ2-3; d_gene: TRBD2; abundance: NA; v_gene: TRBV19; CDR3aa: CASTRGSTDTQYF; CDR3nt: TGTGCCAGTACGCGGGGGAGCACAGATACGCAGTATTTT
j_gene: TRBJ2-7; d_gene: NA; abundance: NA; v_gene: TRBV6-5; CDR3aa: CASSYSSANNRRGQYF; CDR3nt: TGTGCCAGCAGTTACTCAAGTGCTAACAACCGAAGAGGGCAGTACTTC
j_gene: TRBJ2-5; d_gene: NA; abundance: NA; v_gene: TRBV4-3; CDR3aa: CASSQEQWPQETQYF; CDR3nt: TGCGCCAGCAGCCAAGAACAATGGCCCCAAGAGACCCAGTACTTC
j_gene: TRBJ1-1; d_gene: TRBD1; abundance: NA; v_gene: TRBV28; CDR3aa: CASSNRGLNTEAFF; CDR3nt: TGTGCCAGCAGTAATAGGGGGCTGAACACTGAAGCTTTCTTT
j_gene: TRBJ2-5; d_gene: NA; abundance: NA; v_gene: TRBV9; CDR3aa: CASSVDWRVQTQYF; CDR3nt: TGTGCCAGCAGCGTAGATTGGAGGGTTCAGACCCAGTACTTC
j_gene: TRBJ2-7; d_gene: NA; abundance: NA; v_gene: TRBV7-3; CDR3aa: CASSLGGDRPYEQYF; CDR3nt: TGTGCCAGCAGCTTAGGGGGGGACAGGCCCTACGAGCAGTACTTC
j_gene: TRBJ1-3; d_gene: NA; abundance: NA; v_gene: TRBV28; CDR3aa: CASRQGQSRNTIYF; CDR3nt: TGTGCCAGCAGGCAAGGACAGTCCCGAAACACCATATATTTT
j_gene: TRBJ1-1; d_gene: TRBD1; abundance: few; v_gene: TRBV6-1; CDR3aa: CASRSPQGNVEAFF; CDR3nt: TGTGCCAGCCGTTCCCCACAGGGGAACGTTGAAGCTTTCTTT
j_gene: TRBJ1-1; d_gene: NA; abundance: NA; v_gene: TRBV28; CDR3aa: CASSLEGKLNTEAFF; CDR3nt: TGTGCCAGCAGTTTGGAGGGCAAATTGAACACTGAAGCTTTCTTT
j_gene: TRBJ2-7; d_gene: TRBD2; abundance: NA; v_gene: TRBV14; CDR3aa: CASSQDRASGAVYEQYF; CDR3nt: TGTGCCAGCAGCCAAGATAGGGCTAGCGGGGCGGTCTACGAGCAGTACTTC
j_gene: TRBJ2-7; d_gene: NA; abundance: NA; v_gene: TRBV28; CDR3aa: CASSLGSYEQYF; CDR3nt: TGTGCCAGCAGTTTAGGCAGCTACGAGCAGTACTTC
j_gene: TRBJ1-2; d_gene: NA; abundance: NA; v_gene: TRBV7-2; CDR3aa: CASRGQGKNYGYTF; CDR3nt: TGTGCCAGCAGAGGGCAGGGGAAAAACTATGGCTACACCTTC
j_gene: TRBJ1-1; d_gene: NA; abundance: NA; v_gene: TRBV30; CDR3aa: CAWSVQGHTEAFF; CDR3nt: TGTGCCTGGAGTGTACAGGGTCACACTGAAGCTTTCTTT
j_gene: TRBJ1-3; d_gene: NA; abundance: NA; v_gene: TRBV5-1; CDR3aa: CASSPTTRGTGNTIYF; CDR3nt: TGCGCCAGCAGCCCCACCACCAGGGGCACTGGAAACACCATATATTTT
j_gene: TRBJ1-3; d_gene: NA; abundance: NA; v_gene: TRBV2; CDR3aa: CAIREGTGNTIYF; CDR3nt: TGTGCCATCCGGGAGGGGACTGGAAACACCATATATTTT
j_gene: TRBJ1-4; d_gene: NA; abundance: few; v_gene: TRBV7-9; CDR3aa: CASSVGNFGANEKLFF; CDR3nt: TGTGCCAGCAGCGTCGGGAATTTCGGGGCTAATGAAAAACTGTTTTTT
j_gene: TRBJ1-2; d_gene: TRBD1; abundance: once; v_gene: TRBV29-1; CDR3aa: CSVGQGAFGYTF; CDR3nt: TGCAGCGTTGGGCAGGGGGCTTTCGGCTACACCTTC
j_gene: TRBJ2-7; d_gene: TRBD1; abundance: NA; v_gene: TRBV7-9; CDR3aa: CASIDPGGYEQYF; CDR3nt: TGTGCCAGCATCGATCCAGGGGGCTACGAGCAGTACTTC
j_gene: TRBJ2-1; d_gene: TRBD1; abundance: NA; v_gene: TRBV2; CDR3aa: CASSEEGQGFSYNEQFF; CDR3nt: TGTGCCAGCAGTGAAGAGGGACAGGGGTTCTCCTACAATGAGCAGTTCTTC
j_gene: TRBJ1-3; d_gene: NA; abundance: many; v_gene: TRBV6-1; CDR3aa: CASSEENYSGNTIYF; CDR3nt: TGTGCCAGCAGTGAAGAGAACTACTCTGGAAACACCATATATTTT
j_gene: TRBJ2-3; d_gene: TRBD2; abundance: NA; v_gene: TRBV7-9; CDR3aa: CASSFLRGGGTDTQYF; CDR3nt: TGTGCCAGCAGCTTTCTTCGTGGGGGGGGCACAGATACGCAGTATTTT
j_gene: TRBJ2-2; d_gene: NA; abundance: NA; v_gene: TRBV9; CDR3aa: CASSVYQGSTGELFF; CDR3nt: TGTGCCAGCAGCGTCTACCAGGGAAGCACCGGGGAGCTGTTTTTT
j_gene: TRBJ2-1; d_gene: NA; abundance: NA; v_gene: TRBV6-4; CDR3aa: CASSDSGRDTEQFF; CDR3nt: TGTGCCAGCAGTGACTCGGGCAGGGATACAGAGCAGTTCTTC
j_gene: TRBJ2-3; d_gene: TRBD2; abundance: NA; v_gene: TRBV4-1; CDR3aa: CASSPGLAGGRGYTQYF; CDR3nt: TGCGCCAGCAGCCCGGGACTAGCGGGGGGGCGGGGTTATACGCAGTATTTT
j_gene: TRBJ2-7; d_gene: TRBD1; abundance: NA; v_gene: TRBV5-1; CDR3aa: CASGDPGTGGDEQYF; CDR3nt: TGCGCCAGCGGGGATCCCGGGACAGGGGGCGACGAGCAGTACTTC
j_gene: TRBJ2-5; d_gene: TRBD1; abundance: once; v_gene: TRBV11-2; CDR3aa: CASSSGTGQLQYF; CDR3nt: TGTGCCAGCAGCTCAGGGACAGGGCAGCTCCAGTACTTC
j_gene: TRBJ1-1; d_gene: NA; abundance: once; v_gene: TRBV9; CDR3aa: CASSVASQGPLNTEAFF; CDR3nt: TGTGCCAGCAGCGTAGCGTCCCAGGGTCCACTGAACACTGAAGCTTTCTTT
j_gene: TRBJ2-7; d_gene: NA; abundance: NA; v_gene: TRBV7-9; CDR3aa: CASSPPDFRYEQYF; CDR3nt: TGTGCCAGCAGCCCACCGGACTTTCGCTACGAGCAGTACTTC
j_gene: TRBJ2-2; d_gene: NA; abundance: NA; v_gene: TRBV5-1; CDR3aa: CASSLPGALNTGELFF; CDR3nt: TGCGCCAGCTCCCTTCCAGGGGCCCTGAACACCGGGGAGCTGTTTTTT
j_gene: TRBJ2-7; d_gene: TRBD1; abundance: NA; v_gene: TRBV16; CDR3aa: CASSQFGTGFYEQYF; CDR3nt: TGTGCCAGCAGCCAATTCGGGACAGGGTTTTACGAGCAGTACTTC
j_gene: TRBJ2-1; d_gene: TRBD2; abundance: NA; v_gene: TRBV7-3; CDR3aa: CASSLLATSHNEQFF; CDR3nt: TGTGCCAGCAGCTTATTAGCGACTAGCCACAATGAGCAGTTCTTC
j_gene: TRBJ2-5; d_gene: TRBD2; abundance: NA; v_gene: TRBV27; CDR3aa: CASSFRRGGGQETQYF; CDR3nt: TGTGCCAGCAGTTTCAGGCGAGGCGGGGGCCAAGAGACCCAGTACTTC
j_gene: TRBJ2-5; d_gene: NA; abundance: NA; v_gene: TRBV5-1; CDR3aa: CASSQTGSSGETQYF; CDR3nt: TGCGCCAGCAGCCAGACAGGGAGTAGCGGAGAGACCCAGTACTTC
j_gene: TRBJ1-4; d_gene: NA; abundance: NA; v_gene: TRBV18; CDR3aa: CASSLRQSNEKLFF; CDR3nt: TGTGCCAGCTCACTGAGACAGTCTAATGAAAAACTGTTTTTT
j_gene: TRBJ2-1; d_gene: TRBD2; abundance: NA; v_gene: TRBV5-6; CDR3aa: CASSFTGGTNNEQFF; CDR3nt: TGTGCCAGCAGCTTCACGGGGGGGACAAACAATGAGCAGTTCTTC